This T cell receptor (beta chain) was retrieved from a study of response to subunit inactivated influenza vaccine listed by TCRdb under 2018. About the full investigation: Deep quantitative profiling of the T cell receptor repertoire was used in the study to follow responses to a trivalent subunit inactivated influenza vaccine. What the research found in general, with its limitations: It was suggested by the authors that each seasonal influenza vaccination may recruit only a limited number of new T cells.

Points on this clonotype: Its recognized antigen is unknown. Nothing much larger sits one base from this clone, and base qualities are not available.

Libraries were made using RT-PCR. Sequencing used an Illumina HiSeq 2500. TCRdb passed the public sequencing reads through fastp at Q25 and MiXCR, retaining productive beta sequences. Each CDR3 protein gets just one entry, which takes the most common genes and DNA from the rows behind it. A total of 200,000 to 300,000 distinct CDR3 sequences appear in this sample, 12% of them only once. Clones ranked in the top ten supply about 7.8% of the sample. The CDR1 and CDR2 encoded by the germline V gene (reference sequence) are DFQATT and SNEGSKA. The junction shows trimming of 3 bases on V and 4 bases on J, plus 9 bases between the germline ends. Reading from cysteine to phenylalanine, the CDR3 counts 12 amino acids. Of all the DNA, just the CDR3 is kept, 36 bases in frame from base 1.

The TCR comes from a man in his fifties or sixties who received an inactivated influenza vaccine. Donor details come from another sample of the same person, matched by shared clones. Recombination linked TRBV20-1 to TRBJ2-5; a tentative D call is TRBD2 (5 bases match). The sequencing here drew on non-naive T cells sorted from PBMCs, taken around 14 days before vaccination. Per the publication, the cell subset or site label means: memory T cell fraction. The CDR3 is CSAREVAETQYF. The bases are TGCAGTGCTAGGGAGGTGGCAGAGACCCAGTACTTC.